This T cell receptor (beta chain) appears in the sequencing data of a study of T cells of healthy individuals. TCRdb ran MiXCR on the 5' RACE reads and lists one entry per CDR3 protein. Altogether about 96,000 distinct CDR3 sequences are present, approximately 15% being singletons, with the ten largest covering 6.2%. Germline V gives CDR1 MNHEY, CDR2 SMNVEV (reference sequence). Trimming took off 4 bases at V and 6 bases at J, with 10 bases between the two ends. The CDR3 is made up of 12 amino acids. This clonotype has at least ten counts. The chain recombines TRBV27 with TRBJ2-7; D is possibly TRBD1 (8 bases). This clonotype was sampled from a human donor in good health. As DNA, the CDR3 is TGTGCCAGCAGTTACAGGGGGGGCGAGCAGTACTTC. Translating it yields CASSYRGGEQYF.